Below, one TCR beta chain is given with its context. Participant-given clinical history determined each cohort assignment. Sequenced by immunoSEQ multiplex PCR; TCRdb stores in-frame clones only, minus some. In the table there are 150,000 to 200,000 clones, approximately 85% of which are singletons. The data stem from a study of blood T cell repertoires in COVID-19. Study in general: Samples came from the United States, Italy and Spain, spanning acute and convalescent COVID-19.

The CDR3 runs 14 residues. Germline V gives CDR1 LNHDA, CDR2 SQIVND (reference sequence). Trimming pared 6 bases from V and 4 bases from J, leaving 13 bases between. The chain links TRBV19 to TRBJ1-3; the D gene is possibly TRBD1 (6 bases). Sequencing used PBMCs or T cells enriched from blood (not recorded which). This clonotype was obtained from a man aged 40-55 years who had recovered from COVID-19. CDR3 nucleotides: TGTGCCAGTAGGATCCGGACAGCGGGAAACACCATATATTTT. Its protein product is CASRIRTAGNTIYF.